This is a list of T cell receptor beta chains from one sample in a study of blood T cell repertoires in COVID-19. Repertoires were generated with immunoSEQ multiplex PCR, while TCRdb's copy carries only in-frame clones and drops some. The repertoire holds under 250,000 clones, with under 90% as singletons. The specimen was peripheral blood. The receptor set was obtained from a man aged 50 to 60 with COVID-19, enrolled during active disease. Each CDR3 is given with its conserved first and last residue. A D gene is named only where the DNA matches it firmly.

>16|NA|TRBV6-5
CASSYPARGGNTEAFF
>14|TRBD2|TRBV5-5
CASSFGGNYNEQFF
>13|TRBD1|TRBV29-1
CSVEGTGVHEQYF
>15|TRBD2|TRBV27
CASRVGLADYNEQFF
>15|TRBD2|TRBV19
CASSIAAGGYNEQFF
>14|NA|TRBV10-3
CAISDGTPPHEQYF
>20|NA|TRBV12-2
CASRLAPLGCLDRVENTIYF
>15|NA|TRBV27
CASSRGTNSNQPQHF
>11|NA|TRBV12-3/TRBV12-4
CASSLRGEQFF
>14|NA|TRBV19
CASSIAGKNQPQHF
>16|TRBD1|TRBV18
CASSPGQGRANEKLFF
>18|TRBD2|TRBV25-1
CASSDGDSAGGAYNEQFF
>14|TRBD1|TRBV5-1
CASSRGQINSPLHF
>17|TRBD2|TRBV5-4
CASSFGLAGVQSNEQFF
>14|NA|TRBV6-2/TRBV6-3
CASSYPGGDQPQHF
>13|NA|TRBV29-1
CSVEDPRDTEAFF
>14|NA|TRBV2
CASSAVQSNQPQHF
>17|NA|TRBV3-1/TRBV3-2
CASSHRQEVSGPETQYF
>14|NA|TRBV19
CASQIGGGTDTQYF
>15|TRBD1|TRBV6-6
CASSYWTGANTEAFF
>14|TRBD2|TRBV29-1
CSVARLAEYNEQFF
>16|NA|TRBV7-9
CASSLGAELAKNIQYF
>11|NA|TRBV18
CASSLGNEQFF
>11|NA|TRBV5-6
CASSYRETQYF
>15|TRBD1|TRBV5-1
CASSRLGTGDYEQYF
>16|TRBD1|TRBV2
CASSEGAGDRSPQQYF
>14|NA|TRBV5-8
CASSLTRPGGEQYF
>14|NA|TRBV19
CASSIDRNPREQYF
>15|TRBD1|TRBV18
CASSLLGQGETEAFF
>15|NA|TRBV6-5
CASSYSTGGFAEAFF
>14|NA|TRBV18
CASSPPSGVGGYTF
>16|TRBD1|TRBV24-1
CATSDPDRGSTDTQYF
>15|NA|TRBV19
CASSMVGRAPYEQYF
>16|NA|TRBV9
CASSISGEGAAYEQYF
>14|NA|TRBV12-2
CASRTNSGNQPQHF
>11|TRBD2|TRBV5-1
CASGGEETQYF
>12|NA|TRBV6-2/TRBV6-3
CASSYSGTPGFF
>15|TRBD1|TRBV19
CASSMLQGIAYEQYF
>15|TRBD1|TRBV18
CASSPGQGGTYEQYF
>14|NA|TRBV6-2/TRBV6-3
CASSLRGGNYEQYF
>14|TRBD1|TRBV2
CASSDGQGVYEQYF
>13|NA|TRBV2
CASSGGDGYGYTF
>13|NA|TRBV11-1
CASRVTGYYEQYF
>16|TRBD2|TRBV19
CASSPRSGRVWVEQFF
>19|TRBD2|TRBV4-1
CASSQVRSGGNSGANVLTF
>14|NA|TRBV30
CAWRNRGGSYGYTF
>14|NA|TRBV19
CASTPGLYNSPLHF
>12|TRBD2|TRBV20-1
CSASGTRGEQYF
>14|NA|TRBV2
CASIGGNRGNEQFF
>13|NA|TRBV10-3
CAIIGGVGTEAFF
>13|TRBD1|TRBV12-3/TRBV12-4
CASVGQGGTEAFF
>14|TRBD1|TRBV7-9
CASSLKGQGYEQYF